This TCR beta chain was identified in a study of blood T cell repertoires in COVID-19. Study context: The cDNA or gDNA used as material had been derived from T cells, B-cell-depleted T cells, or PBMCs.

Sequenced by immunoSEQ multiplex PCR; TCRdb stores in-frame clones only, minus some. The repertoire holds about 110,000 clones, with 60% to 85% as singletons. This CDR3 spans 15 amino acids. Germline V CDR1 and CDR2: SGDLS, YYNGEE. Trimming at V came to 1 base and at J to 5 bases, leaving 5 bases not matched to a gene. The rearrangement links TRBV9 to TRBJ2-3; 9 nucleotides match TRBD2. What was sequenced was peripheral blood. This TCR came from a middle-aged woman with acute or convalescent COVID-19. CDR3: CASSVRAGGRDTQYF. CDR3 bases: TGTGCCAGCAGCGTACGGGCGGGGGGGCGAGATACGCAGTATTTT.